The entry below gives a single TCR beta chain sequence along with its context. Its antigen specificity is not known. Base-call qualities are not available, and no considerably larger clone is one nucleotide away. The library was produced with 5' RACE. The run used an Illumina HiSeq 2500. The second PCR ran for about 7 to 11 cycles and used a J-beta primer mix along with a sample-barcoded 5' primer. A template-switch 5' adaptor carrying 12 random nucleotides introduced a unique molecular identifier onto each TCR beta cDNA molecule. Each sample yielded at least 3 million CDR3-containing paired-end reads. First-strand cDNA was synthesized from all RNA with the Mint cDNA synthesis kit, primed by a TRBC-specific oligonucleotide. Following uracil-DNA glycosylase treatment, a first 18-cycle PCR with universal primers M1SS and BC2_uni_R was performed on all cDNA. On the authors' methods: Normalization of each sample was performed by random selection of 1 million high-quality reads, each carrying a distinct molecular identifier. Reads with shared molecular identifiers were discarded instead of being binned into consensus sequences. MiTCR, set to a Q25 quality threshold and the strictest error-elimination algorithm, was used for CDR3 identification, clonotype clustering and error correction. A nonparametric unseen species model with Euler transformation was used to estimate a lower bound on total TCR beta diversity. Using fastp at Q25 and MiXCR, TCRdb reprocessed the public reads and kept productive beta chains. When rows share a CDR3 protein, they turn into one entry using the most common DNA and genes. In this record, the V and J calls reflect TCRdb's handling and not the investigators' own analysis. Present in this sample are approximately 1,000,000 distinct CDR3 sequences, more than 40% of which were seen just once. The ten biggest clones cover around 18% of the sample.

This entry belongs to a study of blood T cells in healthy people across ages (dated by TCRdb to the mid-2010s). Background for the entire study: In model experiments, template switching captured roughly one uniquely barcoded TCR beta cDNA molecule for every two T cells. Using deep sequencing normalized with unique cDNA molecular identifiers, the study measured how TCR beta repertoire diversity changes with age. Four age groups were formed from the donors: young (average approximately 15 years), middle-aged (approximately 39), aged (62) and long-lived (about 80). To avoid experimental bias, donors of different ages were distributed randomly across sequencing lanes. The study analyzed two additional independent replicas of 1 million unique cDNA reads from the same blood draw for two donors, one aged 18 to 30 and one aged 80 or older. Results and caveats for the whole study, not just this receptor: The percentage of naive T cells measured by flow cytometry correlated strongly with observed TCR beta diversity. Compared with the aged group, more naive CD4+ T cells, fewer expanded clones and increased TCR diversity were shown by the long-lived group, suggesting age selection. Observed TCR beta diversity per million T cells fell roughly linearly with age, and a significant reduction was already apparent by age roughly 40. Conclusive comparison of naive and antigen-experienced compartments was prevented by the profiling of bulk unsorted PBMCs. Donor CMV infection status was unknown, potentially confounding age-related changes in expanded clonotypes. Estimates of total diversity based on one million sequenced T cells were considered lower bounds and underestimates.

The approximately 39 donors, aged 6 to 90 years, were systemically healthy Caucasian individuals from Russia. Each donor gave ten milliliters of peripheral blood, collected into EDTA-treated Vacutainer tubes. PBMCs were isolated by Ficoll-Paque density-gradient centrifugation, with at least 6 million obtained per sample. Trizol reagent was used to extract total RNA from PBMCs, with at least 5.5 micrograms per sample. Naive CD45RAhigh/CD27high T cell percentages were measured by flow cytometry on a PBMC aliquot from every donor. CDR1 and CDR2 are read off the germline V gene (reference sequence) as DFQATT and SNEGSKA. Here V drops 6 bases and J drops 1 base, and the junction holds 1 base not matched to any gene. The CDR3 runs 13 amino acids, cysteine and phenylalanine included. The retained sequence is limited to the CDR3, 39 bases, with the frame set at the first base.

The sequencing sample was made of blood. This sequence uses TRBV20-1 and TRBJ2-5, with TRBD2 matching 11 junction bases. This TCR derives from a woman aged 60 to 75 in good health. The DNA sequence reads TGCAGTGCGGGACTAGCGGTCCAAGAGACCCAGTACTTC. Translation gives CSAGLAVQETQYF.